Below, 14 T cell receptor beta chains from the same sample are listed, as sequenced in a study of blood T cell repertoires in COVID-19. This table comes from immunoSEQ multiplex PCR, and its TCRdb copy is limited to in-frame clones, with some not included. The data contain about 75,000 clones, roughly nine tenths of them singletons. The sequenced sample was peripheral blood. Source of these receptors: a human donor in a cohort sampled during active COVID-19.

This chain connects TRBV7-2 to TRBJ2-2, with a tentative D call TRBD1 (6 bases). The CDR3 totals 15 residues. Per germline, CDR1 SGHTA and CDR2 FQGNSA. V was trimmed by 2 bases and J by 4 bases, leaving 11 bases between them. The CDR3 region has the DNA TGTGCCAGCAGCTTAACGAGGGACACCACCGGGGAGCTGTTTTTT. It yields the protein CASSLTRDTTGELFF.

The chain carries TRBV18 and TRBJ1-2, with 9 bases that match TRBD1. The CDR3 loop spans 16 amino acids. The trim removed 3 bases at V and 7 bases at J, leaving 12 bases unmatched. The germline V gene has CDR1 KGHSH and CDR2 LQKENI. The CDR3 region has the DNA TGTGCCAGCTCACCGGGGACAGGGTATCGATTGAGTGGCTACACCTTC. Translation: CASSPGTGYRLSGYTF.

The J gene is TRBJ1-5, the V gene TRBV28; possible D gene TRBD1, 6 bases. Germline lookup yields CDR1 MDHEN and CDR2 SYDVKM. V lost 3 bases to trimming and J lost 3 bases, with 12 bases between them. The CDR3 is 15 amino acids. The CDR3 DNA sequence: TGTGCCAGCAGTTTCGCAGGGGCCTACAATCAGCCCCAGCATTTT. It yields the protein CASSFAGAYNQPQHF. The full variable domain, with the rest looked up from reference TRBV28 and TRBJ1-5, is DVKVTQSSRYLVKRTGEKVFLECVQDMDHENMFWYRQDPGLGLRLIYFSYDVKMKEKGDIPEGYSVSREKKERFSLILESASTNQTSMYLCASSFAGAYNQPQHFGDGTRLSIL.

This sequence joins TRBV6-2 or TRBV6-3 and TRBJ1-5, with D perhaps TRBD1 (6 bases). The V gene's germline CDR1 is MNHEY and CDR2 SVGEGT. V was pared by 6 bases and J by 2 bases, with 17 bases between. This CDR3 contains 16 residues. The CDR3 sequence is CASSRQSGAGNQPQHF. The CDR3, as DNA: TGTGCCAGCAGCCGACAGTCAGGGGCAGGCAATCAGCCCCAGCATTTT.

The gene calls are TRBV9 and TRBJ1-5; possibly TRBD1 for D (5 bases). With 0 bases removed from V and 6 bases from J, the gap between germline ends came to 10 bases. CDR1 SGDLS and CDR2 YYNGEE come from the germline V gene. The CDR3 contains 14 residues. The CDR3 is CASSVGWGLQPQHF. The CDR3 nucleotides are TGTGCCAGCAGCGTAGGCTGGGGCCTTCAGCCCCAGCATTTT.

The V and J genes are TRBV5-1 and TRBJ1-2; TRBD1 matches 9 bases. The V segment lost 4 bases and the J segment 4 bases; nucleotides outside the gene matches: 5. The germline V gene has CDR1 SGHRS and CDR2 YFSETQ. The CDR3 covers 14 residues. CDR3 region: CASSGRQGVYGYTF. The CDR3 DNA reads as TGCGCCAGCAGCGGACGACAGGGGGTCTATGGCTACACCTTC.

This clone was observed once. The CDR3 nucleotides read TGTGCCAGCAGCTTAAGGACTGGAGATCAAGAGACCCAGTACTTC. It specifies CASSLRTGDQETQYF. The V and J genes are TRBV7-9 and TRBJ2-5, with D possibly matching TRBD2 (5 bases). CDR1 is SEHNR and CDR2 is FQNEAQ in the germline V gene (reference sequence). Between the trimmed V and J ends, which lost 2 bases and 2 bases, there was a span of 12 bases. CDR3 size: 15 residues.

The chain carries TRBV25-1 and TRBJ1-2; 8 bases are a match to TRBD1. J was trimmed by 5 bases and V by 2 bases; bases with no gene match: 7. The germline V gene has CDR1 MGHDK and CDR2 SYGVNS. The CDR3 totals 15 residues. The DNA for the CDR3 is TGTGCCAGCAGTGAAGGGGACAGGCCAACTTATGGCTACACCTTC. It is translated as CASSEGDRPTYGYTF.

The gene calls are TRBV24-1 and TRBJ2-5; 10 nucleotides align to TRBD2. Per the germline V gene, CDR1 is KGHDR and CDR2 is SFDVKD. The CDR3 has 15 residues. Germline trimming cut 6 bases from V and 6 bases from J; bases unmatched to any gene: 9. The CDR3 loop is CATSIASGSRQTQYF. The CDR3, as DNA: TGTGCCACCAGTATTGCTAGCGGGAGTAGACAGACCCAGTACTTC.

Turning to this clone: The final CDR3 position lacks the conserved phenylalanine or tryptophan, pointing to a likely read error. Because the CDR3's place on the DNA is in doubt, the DNA is left out and the CDR3 is given as listed by TCRdb. The chain employs TRBV12-3 or TRBV12-4 and TRBJ2-7; the DNA was not compared with TRBD2, the D call given in the table. The CDR3 comprises 9 residues, both ends counted. This chain's CDR3 is CASSLWGAS.

The CDR3 reads CASSLAWEKSTDTQYF. Written as DNA, the CDR3 is TGTGCCAGCAGCTTGGCGTGGGAGAAGAGCACAGATACGCAGTATTTT. The chain uses TRBV5-5 and TRBJ2-3; D might be TRBD2 (5 bases). V was cut by 0 bases and J by 0 bases, with 11 bases left in between. The CDR3 has 16 residues. Per germline, CDR1 SGHKS and CDR2 YYEKEE (reference sequence).

The chain employs TRBV9 and TRBJ1-5, with TRBD1 identical over 8 bases. Trimming took 3 bases from V and 0 from J; bases not matched to a gene: 2. The length of the CDR3 is 15 residues. Per the germline V gene, CDR1 is SGDLS and CDR2 is YYNGEE. The CDR3 here is CASSGQGISNQPQHF. The CDR3 nucleotides are TGTGCCAGCAGCGGACAGGGGATTAGCAATCAGCCCCAGCATTTT.

This clone was seen a few times. The chain recombines TRBV30 with TRBJ1-5; the D gene is possibly TRBD1 (6 bases). V lost 7 bases to trimming and J lost 3 bases, with 13 bases between them. This CDR3 contains 13 residues. CDR1 is GTSNPN and CDR2 is SVGIG in the germline V gene (reference sequence). CDR3 bases: TGTGCCTCCGACGGGGGGCTCAATCAGCCCCAGCATTTT. This translates into CASDGGLNQPQHF.

V and J are TRBV7-2 and TRBJ1-6; the match to TRBD1 covers 10 bases. The V and J ends lost 0 bases and 7 bases, in that order; junction bases with no gene match: 0. Germline-derived CDR1 and CDR2 are SGHTA and FQGNSA. The length of the CDR3 is 15 residues. The CDR3 DNA follows: TGTGCCAGCAGCTTAGCGGGACAGGGGAATTCACCCCTCCACTTT. This encodes CASSLAGQGNSPLHF.